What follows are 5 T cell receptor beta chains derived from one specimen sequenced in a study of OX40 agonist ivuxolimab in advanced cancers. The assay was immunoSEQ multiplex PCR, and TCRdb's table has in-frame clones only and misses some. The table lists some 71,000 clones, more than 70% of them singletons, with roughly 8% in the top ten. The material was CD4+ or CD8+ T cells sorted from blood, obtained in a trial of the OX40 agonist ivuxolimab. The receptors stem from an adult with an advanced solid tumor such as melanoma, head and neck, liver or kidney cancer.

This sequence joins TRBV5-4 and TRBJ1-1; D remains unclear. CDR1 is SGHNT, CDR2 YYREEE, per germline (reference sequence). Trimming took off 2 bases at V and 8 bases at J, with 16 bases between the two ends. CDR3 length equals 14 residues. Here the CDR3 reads CASSLVGPGVEAFF. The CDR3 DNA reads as TGTGCCAGCAGCTTAGTAGGTCCCGGGGTGGAAGCTTTCTTT.

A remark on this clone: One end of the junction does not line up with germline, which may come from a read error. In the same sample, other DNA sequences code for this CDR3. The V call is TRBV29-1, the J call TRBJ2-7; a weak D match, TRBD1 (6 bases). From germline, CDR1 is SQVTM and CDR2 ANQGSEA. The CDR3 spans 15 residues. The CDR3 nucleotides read TGCAGCGTTTTGGGGGCCCAGGGGCCATCCTACGAGCAGTATTTC. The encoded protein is CSVLGAQGPSYEQYF.

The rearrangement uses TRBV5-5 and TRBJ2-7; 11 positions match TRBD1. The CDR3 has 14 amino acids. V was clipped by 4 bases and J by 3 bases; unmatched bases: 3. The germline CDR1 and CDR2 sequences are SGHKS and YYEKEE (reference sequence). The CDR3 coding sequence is TGTGCCAGCAGCCCGGGACAGGGGGGCTACGAGCAGTACTTC. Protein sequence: CASSPGQGGYEQYF.

The chain's CDR3 is CASSLAFSGSTEAFF. As DNA, the CDR3 is TGCGCCAGCAGCTTGGCCTTCTCAGGGTCCACTGAAGCTTTCTTT. V gene TRBV5-1 combines with J gene TRBJ1-1; possible D gene TRBD1, 5 bases. Germline CDR1 and CDR2: SGHRS and YFSETQ. Trimming shortened V by 0 bases and J by 4 bases, and 13 bases separated the two germline ends. The CDR3 extends over 15 amino acids.

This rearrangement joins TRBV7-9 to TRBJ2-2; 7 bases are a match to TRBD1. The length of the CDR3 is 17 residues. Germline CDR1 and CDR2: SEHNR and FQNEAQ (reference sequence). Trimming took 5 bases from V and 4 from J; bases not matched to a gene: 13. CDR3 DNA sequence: TGTGCCAGCAGCCTCGGTAACAGCGGACAGGCCACCGGGGAGCTGTTTTTT. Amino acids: CASSLGNSGQATGELFF.